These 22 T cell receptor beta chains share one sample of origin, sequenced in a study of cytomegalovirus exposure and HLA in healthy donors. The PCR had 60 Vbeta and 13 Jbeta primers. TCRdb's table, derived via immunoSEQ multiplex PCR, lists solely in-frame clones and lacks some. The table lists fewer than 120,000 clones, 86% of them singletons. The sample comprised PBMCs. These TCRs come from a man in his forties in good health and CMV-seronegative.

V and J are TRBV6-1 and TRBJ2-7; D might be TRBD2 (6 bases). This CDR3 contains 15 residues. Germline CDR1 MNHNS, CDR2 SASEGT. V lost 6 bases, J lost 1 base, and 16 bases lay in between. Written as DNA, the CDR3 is TGTGCCAGCAGCCTCGAGGGAGGATTGTCCTACGAGCAGTACTTC. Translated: CASSLEGGLSYEQYF.

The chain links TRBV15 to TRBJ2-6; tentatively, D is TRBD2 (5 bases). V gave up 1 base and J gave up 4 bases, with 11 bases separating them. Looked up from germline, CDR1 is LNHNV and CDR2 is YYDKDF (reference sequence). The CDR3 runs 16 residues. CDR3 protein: CATSRARGSGANVLTF. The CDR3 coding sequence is TGTGCCACCAGCAGAGCGAGAGGGTCCGGGGCCAACGTCCTGACTTTC.

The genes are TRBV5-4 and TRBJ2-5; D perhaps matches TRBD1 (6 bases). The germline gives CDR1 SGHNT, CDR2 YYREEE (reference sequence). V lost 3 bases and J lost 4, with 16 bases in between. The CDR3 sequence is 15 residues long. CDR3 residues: CASSWGRQATETQYF. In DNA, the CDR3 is TGTGCCAGCAGCTGGGGGCGACAGGCTACAGAGACCCAGTACTTC.

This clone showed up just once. The CDR3 protein is CASRQVSSGAGDTQYF. DNA of the CDR3: TGTGCCAGCAGGCAGGTATCTAGCGGGGCGGGGGATACGCAGTATTTT. The chain employs TRBV9 and TRBJ2-3, with 9 bases matching TRBD2. CDR3 length: 16 residues. Germline values: CDR1 SGDLS, CDR2 YYNGEE. The V gene end was trimmed by 5 bases and the J gene end by 6 bases; junction bases not matched to a gene: 13.

The CDR3 loop is CASSPGQGVRNTEAFF. CDR3 sequence (DNA): TGTGCCAGCAGTCCGGGACAGGGGGTCCGGAACACTGAAGCTTTCTTT. The chain employs TRBV28 and TRBJ1-1; TRBD1 matches at 11 bases. After removal of 5 bases from V and 1 base from J, the junction contained 6 bases not matched to a gene. Per the germline V gene, CDR1 is MDHEN and CDR2 is SYDVKM. The CDR3 totals 16 residues.

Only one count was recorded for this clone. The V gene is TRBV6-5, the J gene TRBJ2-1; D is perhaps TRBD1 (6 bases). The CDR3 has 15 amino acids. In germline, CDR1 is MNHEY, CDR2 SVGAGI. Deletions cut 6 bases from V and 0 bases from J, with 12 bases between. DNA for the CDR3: TGTGCCAGCAGCCCTAGGACAGTCTCCTACAATGAGCAGTTCTTC. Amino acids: CASSPRTVSYNEQFF.

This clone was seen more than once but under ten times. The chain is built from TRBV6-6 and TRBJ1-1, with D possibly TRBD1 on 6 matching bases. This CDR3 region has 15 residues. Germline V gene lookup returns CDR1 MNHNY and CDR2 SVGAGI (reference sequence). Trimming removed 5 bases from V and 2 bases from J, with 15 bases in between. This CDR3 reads CASSPPGALNTEAFF. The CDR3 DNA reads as TGTGCCAGCAGTCCCCCAGGGGCGTTAAACACTGAAGCTTTCTTT.

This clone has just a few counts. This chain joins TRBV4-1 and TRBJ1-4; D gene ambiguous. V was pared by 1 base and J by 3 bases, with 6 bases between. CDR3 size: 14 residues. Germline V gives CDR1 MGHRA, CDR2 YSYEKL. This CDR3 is CASSQVVANEKLFF. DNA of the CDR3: TGCGCCAGCAGCCAAGTAGTGGCTAATGAAAAACTGTTTTTT.

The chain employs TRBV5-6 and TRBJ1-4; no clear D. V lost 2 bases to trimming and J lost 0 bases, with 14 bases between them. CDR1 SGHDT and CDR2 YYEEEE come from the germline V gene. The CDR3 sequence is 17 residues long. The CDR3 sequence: CASSFWAESATNEKLFF. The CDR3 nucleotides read TGTGCCAGCAGCTTTTGGGCTGAATCTGCAACTAATGAAAAACTGTTTTTT.

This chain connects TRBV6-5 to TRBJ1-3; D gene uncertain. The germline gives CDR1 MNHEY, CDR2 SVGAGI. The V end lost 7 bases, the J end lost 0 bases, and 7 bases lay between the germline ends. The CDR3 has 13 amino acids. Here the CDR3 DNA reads TGTGCCAGCACCGTCCCCTCTGGAAACACCATATATTTT. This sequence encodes CASTVPSGNTIYF.

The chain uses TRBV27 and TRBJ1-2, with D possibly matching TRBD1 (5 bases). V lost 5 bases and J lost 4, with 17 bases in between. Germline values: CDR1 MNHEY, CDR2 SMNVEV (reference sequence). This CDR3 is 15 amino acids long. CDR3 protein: CASSGVRGIGYGYTF. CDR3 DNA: TGTGCCAGCAGTGGGGTTAGGGGTATTGGCTATGGCTACACCTTC.

The CDR3 loop is CASSLAGGPSPFF. The CDR3 region has the DNA TGTGCCAGCAGTTTAGCGGGGGGACCCTCGCCGTTCTTC. The chain carries TRBV28 and TRBJ2-1, with 8 bases that match TRBD2. From germline, CDR1 is MDHEN and CDR2 SYDVKM. V trimming: 2 bases; J trimming: 15 bases; junction bases outside the gene matches: 9. This CDR3 comprises 13 residues. Full variable domain (rest looked up from reference TRBV28 and TRBJ2-1): DVKVTQSSRYLVKRTGEKVFLECVQDMDHENMFWYRQDPGLGLRLIYFSYDVKMKEKGDIPEGYSVSREKKERFSLILESASTNQTSMYLCASSLAGGPSPFFGPGTRLTVL.

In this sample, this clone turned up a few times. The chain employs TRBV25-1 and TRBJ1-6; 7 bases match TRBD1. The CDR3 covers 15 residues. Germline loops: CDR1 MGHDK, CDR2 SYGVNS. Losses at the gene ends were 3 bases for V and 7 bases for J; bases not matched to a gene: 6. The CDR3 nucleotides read TGTGCCAGCAGTGACGCGGGACAGAGGAATTCACCCCTCCACTTT. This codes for CASSDAGQRNSPLHF. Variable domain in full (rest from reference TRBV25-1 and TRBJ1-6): EADIYQTPRYLVIGTGKKITLECSQTMGHDKMYWYQQDPGMELHLIHYSYGVNSTEKGDLSSESTVSRIRTEHFPLTLESARPSHTSQYLCASSDAGQRNSPLHFGNGTRLTVT.

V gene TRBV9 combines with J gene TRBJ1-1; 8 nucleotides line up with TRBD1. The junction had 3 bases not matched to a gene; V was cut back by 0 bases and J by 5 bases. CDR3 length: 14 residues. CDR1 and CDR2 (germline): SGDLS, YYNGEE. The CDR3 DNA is TGTGCCAGCAGCGTAGCAGGGGGCCATACTGAAGCTTTCTTT. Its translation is CASSVAGGHTEAFF.

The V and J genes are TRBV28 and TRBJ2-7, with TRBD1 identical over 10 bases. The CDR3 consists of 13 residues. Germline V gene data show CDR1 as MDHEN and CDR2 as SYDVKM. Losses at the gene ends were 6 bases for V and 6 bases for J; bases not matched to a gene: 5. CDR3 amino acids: CASRRQGATEQYF. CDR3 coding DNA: TGTGCCAGCAGGAGACAGGGGGCGACCGAGCAGTACTTC.

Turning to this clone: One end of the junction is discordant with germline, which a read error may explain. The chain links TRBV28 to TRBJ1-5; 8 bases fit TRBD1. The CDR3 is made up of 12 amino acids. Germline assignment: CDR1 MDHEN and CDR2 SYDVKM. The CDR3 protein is CASSALIQGAAF. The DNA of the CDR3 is TGTGCCAGCAGTGCCCTGATTCAGGGGGCGGCCTTC.

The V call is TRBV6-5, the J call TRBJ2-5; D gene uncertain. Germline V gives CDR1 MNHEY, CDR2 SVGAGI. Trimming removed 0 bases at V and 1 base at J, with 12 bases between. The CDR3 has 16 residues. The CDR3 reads CASSYSFGESQETQYF. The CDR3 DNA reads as TGTGCCAGCAGTTACTCTTTCGGAGAGTCCCAAGAGACCCAGTACTTC.

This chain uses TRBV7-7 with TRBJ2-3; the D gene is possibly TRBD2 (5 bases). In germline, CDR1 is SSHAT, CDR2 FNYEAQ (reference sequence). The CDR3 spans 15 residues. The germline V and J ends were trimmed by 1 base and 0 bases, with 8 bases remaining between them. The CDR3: CASSLDGGSTDTQYF. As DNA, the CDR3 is TGTGCCAGCAGCTTAGATGGAGGCAGCACAGATACGCAGTATTTT.

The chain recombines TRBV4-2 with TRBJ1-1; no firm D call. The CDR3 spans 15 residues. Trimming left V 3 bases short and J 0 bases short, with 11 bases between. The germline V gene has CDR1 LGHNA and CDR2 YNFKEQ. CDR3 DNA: TGTGCCAGCAGCCAGAGGCTCGGATTGAACACTGAAGCTTTCTTT. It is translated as CASSQRLGLNTEAFF.

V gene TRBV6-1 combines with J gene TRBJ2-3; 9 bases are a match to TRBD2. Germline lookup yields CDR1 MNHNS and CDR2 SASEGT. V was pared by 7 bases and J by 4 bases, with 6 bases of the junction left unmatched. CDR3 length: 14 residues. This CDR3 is CASKRGAQADTQYF. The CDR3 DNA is TGTGCCAGCAAGCGGGGGGCTCAAGCAGATACGCAGTATTTT.

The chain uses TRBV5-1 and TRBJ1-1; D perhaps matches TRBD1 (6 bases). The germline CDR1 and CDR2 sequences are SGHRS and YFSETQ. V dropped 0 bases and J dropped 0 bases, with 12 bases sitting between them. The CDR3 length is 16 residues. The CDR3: CASSLVPTGLNTEAFF. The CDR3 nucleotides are TGCGCCAGCAGCTTGGTGCCGACAGGTCTGAACACTGAAGCTTTCTTT.

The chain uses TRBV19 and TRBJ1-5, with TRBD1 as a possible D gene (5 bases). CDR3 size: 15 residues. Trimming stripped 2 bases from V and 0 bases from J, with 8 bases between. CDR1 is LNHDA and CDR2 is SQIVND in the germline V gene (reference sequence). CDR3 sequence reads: CASSIRQLSNQPQHF. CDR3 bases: TGTGCCAGTAGTATACGACAGCTTAGCAATCAGCCCCAGCATTTT.